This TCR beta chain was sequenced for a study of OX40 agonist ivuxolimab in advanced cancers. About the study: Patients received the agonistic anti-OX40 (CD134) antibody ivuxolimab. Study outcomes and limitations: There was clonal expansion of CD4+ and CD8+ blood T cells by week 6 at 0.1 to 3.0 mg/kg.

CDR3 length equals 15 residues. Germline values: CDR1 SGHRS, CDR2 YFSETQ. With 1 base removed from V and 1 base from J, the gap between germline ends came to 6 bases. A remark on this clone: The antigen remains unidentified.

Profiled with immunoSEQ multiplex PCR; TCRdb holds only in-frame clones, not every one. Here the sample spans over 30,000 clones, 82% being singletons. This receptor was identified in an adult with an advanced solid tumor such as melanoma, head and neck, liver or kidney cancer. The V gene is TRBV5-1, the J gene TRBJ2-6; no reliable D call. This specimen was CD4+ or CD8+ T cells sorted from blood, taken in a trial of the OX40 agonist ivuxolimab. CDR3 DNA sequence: TGCGCCAGCAGCTTGCCAGATTCTGGGGCCAACGTCCTGACTTTC. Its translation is CASSLPDSGANVLTF.